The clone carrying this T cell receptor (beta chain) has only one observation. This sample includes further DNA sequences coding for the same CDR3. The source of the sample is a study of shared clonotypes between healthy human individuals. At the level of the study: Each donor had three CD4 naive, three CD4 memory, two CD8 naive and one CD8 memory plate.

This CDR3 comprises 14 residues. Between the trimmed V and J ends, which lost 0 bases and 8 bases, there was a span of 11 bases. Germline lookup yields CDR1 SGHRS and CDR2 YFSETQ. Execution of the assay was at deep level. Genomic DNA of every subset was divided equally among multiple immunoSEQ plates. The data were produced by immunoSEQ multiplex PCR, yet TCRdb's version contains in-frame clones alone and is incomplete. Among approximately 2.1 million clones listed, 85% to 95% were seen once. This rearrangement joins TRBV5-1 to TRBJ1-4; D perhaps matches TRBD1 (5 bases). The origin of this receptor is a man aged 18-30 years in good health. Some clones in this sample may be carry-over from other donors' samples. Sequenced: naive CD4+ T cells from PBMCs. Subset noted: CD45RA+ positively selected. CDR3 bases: TGCGCCAGCAGCTTGGGTCAGGGACGCGAAAAACTGTTTTTT. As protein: CASSLGQGREKLFF.